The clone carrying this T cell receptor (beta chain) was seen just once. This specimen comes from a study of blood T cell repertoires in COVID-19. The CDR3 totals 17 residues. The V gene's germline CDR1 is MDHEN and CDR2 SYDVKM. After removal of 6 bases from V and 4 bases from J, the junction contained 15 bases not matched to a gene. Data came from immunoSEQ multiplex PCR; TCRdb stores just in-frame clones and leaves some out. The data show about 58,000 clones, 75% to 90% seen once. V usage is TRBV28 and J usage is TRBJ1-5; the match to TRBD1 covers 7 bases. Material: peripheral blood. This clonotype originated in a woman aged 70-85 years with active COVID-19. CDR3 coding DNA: TGTGCCAGCAGCCTACCGGGACAGCGATTTTCGAATCAGCCCCAGCATTTT. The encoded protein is CASSLPGQRFSNQPQHF. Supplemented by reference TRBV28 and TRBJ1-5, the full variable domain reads DVKVTQSSRYLVKRTGEKVFLECVQDMDHENMFWYRQDPGLGLRLIYFSYDVKMKEKGDIPEGYSVSREKKERFSLILESASTNQTSMYLCASSLPGQRFSNQPQHFGDGTRLSIL.